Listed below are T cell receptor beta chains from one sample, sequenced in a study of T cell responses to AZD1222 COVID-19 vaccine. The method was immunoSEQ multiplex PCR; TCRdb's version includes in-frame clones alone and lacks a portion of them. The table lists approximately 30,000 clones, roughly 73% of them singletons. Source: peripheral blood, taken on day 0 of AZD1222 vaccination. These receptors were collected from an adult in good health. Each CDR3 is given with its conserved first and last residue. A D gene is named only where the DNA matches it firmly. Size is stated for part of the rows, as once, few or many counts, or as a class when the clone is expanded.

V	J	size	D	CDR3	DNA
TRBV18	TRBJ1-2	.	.	CASSSDSGYTF	TGTGCCAGCTCATCAGACAGTGGCTACACCTTC
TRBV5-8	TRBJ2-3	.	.	CASSGGWRGRTDTQYF	TGTGCCAGCAGCGGGGGGTGGCGGGGGCGCACAGATACGCAGTATTTT
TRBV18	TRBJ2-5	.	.	CASSPLSDYPETQYF	TGTGCCAGCTCACCTCTCTCAGACTACCCGGAGACCCAGTACTTC
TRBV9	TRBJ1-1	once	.	CASRGTGTLNTEAFF	TGTGCCAGCAGGGGGACCGGGACGTTAAACACTGAAGCTTTCTTT
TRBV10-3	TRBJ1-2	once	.	CAISESGGAGYGYTF	TGTGCCATCAGTGAGTCCGGGGGCGCGGGCTATGGCTACACCTTC
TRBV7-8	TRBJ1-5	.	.	CASSLATASFGQPQHF	TGTGCCAGCAGCTTAGCGACTGCTAGCTTTGGGCAGCCCCAGCATTTT
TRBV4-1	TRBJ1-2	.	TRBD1	CASSQETGDGYTF	TGCGCCAGCAGCCAAGAGACAGGGGACGGCTACACCTTC
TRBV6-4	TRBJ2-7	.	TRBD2	CASSVAASGTYEQYF	TGTGCCAGCAGTGTGGCGGCTAGCGGCACCTACGAGCAGTACTTC
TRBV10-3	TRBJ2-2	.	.	CAISERGSGELFF	TGTGCCATCAGTGAGCGGGGATCCGGGGAGCTGTTTTTT
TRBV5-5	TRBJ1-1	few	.	CASSLGAGLTEAFF	TGTGCCAGCAGCTTGGGGGCGGGGCTCACTGAAGCTTTCTTT
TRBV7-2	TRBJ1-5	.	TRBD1	CASSLARQGNYQPQHF	TGTGCCAGCAGCTTAGCCCGACAGGGAAACTATCAGCCCCAGCATTTT
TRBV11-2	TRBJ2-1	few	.	CASSLESGVPGNEQFF	TGTGCCAGCAGCTTAGAATCCGGGGTACCGGGGAATGAGCAGTTCTTC
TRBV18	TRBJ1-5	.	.	CASSPDKALGPQHF	TGTGCCAGCTCTCCCGACAAGGCCTTGGGGCCCCAGCATTTT
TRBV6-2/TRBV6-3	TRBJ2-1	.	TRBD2	CASSYGGSYEQFF	TGTGCCAGCAGTTACGGCGGGAGCTATGAGCAGTTCTTC
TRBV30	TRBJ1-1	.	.	CVGISGVEAFF	TGTGTCGGAATATCGGGGGTGGAAGCTTTCTTT
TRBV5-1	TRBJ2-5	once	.	CASSLGSARQETQYF	TGCGCCAGCAGCTTGGGTTCGGCCCGGCAAGAGACCCAGTACTTC
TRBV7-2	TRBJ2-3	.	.	CASSSMGTRTDTQYF	TGTGCCAGCAGCTCCATGGGTACGAGAACAGATACGCAGTATTTT
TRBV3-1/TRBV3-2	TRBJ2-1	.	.	CASSQDVSGVYNEQFF	TGTGCCAGCAGCCAAGACGTCAGTGGCGTCTACAATGAGCAGTTCTTC
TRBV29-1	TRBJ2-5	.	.	CSVEDLGAGEETQYF	TGCAGCGTTGAAGATCTGGGGGCCGGAGAAGAGACCCAGTACTTC
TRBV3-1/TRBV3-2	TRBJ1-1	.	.	CASSQDDRTAFF	TGTGCCAGCAGCCAAGATGACAGGACAGCTTTCTTT
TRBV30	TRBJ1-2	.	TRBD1	CAWSVPQTGGYGYTF	TGTGCCTGGAGTGTACCCCAGACAGGGGGCTATGGCTACACCTTC
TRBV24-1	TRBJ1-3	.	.	CATSDFLGGCRRNTIYF	TGTGCCACCAGTGATTTCTTGGGGGGCTGTCGGAGAAACACCATATATTTT
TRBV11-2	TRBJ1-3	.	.	CASSRGGNTIYF	TGTGCCAGCAGCCGAGGGGGAAACACCATATATTTT
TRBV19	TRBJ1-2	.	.	CASSIMAGDYGYTF	TGTGCCAGTAGTATAATGGCAGGAGACTATGGCTACACCTTC
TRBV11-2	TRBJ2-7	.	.	CASSLTDGTYEQYF	TGTGCCAGCTCCTTGACTGACGGAACCTACGAGCAGTACTTC
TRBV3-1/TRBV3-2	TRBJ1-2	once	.	CASSQQGRTYGYTF	TGTGCCAGCAGCCAACAGGGGCGGACATATGGCTACACCTTC
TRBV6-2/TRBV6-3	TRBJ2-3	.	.	CASSDSRRRGTDTQYF	TGTGCCAGCAGTGACTCCCGTCGAAGAGGCACAGATACGCAGTATTTT
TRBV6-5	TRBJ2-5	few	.	CASRNLETQYF	TGTGCCAGCAGGAACTTAGAGACCCAGTACTTC
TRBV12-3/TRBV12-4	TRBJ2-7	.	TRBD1	CASSLGQPYEQYF	TGTGCCAGCAGTCTGGGACAGCCATACGAGCAGTACTTC
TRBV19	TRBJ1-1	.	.	CASHGHGSGSMNTEAFF	TGTGCCAGTCATGGGCACGGGAGCGGGAGCATGAACACTGAAGCTTTCTTT
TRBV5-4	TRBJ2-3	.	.	CASSLDGYTQYF	TGTGCCAGCAGCTTGGACGGCTATACGCAGTATTTT
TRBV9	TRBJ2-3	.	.	CASSSSVRGYSTDTQYF	TGTGCCAGCAGCTCCAGCGTCCGGGGGTATAGCACAGATACGCAGTATTTT
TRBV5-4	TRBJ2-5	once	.	CASSLDPIDETQYF	TGTGCCAGCAGCTTGGATCCCATTGACGAGACCCAGTACTTC
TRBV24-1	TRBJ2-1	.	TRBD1	CATSDTGQGHEQFF	TGTGCCACCAGTGACACGGGACAGGGTCATGAGCAGTTCTTC
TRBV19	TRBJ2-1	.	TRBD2	CASRVRLAGGSSYNEQFF	TGTGCCAGTAGGGTTCGACTAGCGGGGGGGAGCTCCTACAATGAGCAGTTCTTC
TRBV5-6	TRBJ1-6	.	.	CASSSGWVNSPLHF	TGTGCCAGCAGCTCGGGGTGGGTAAATTCACCCCTCCACTTT
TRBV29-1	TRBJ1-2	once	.	CSVEHNYGYTF	TGCAGCGTTGAACACAACTATGGCTACACCTTC